The 11 T cell receptor beta chains reported below all come from one sample, sequenced in a study of radiotherapy plus CTLA-4 blockade in lung cancer. Assay: immunoSEQ multiplex PCR; the TCRdb copy retains only in-frame clones and omits some. The profile covers 50,000 or so clones, with over 75% appearing a single time and approximately 8% taken by the ten largest. Sample: peripheral blood, taken from a patient treated with radiotherapy plus ipilimumab. The source of these receptors is a human donor with non-small cell lung cancer whose response to radiotherapy plus ipilimumab could not be evaluated.

The rearrangement joins TRBV5-6 to TRBJ2-5; a weak D match, TRBD1 (6 bases). Germline V gene data show CDR1 as SGHDT and CDR2 as YYEEEE. The V gene lost 4 bases and the J gene lost 5 bases, with 18 bases spanning the gap. This CDR3 region has 15 residues. The CDR3 loop is CASSPPGQRWETQYF. CDR3 nucleotides: TGTGCCAGCAGCCCTCCGGGACAAAGGTGGGAGACCCAGTACTTC.

The V call is TRBV7-8, the J call TRBJ2-1; 11 positions agree with TRBD1. The CDR3 runs 15 residues. The junction had 11 bases not matched to a gene; V was cut back by 8 bases and J by 8 bases. From germline, CDR1 is SGHVS and CDR2 FQNEAQ. This chain's CDR3 is CASVAGTGGYDEQFF. The CDR3 DNA sequence: TGTGCCAGCGTCGCCGGGACAGGGGGTTATGATGAGCAGTTCTTC.

The rearrangement links TRBV19 to TRBJ2-2; 7 nucleotides line up with TRBD1. V was clipped by 8 bases and J by 4 bases; unmatched bases: 10. Germline CDR1 is LNHDA and CDR2 is SQIVND (reference sequence). The CDR3 has 15 residues. Here the CDR3 reads CASGRQGVGTGELFF. Here the CDR3 DNA reads TGTGCCAGTGGACGACAGGGCGTCGGCACCGGGGAGCTGTTTTTT.

The chain links TRBV15 to TRBJ2-5, with 9 bases identical to TRBD2. The V segment lost 0 bases and the J segment 1 base; nucleotides outside the gene matches: 3. This CDR3 has 16 residues. Germline assignment: CDR1 LNHNV and CDR2 YYDKDF (reference sequence). As DNA, the CDR3 is TGTGCCACCAGCAGAGATCAGCGGGGGGTCCAAGAGACCCAGTACTTC. It codes for CATSRDQRGVQETQYF.

The V gene is TRBV6-1, the J gene TRBJ2-1, with D perhaps matching TRBD2 (6 bases). The germline V and J ends were trimmed by 0 bases and 9 bases, with 15 bases remaining between them. Germline CDR1 MNHNS, CDR2 SASEGT. CDR3 length: 15 amino acids. CDR3 residues: CASSEADGTVAEQFF. CDR3 coding DNA: TGTGCCAGCAGTGAAGCCGACGGGACTGTGGCTGAGCAGTTCTTC.

This chain uses TRBV4-2 with TRBJ2-1; 15 bases align to TRBD2. CDR1 and CDR2 from the germline V gene are LGHNA and YNFKEQ. With 8 bases clipped from V and 9 bases from J, the junction kept 5 bases outside the gene matches. This CDR3 region has 14 residues. The CDR3 sequence is CASRTSGGASEQFF. Here the CDR3 DNA reads TGTGCCAGCCGGACTAGCGGGGGGGCCAGTGAGCAGTTCTTC.

The rearrangement links TRBV6-5 to TRBJ2-3, with D tentatively TRBD2 (6 bases). The germline V gene has CDR1 MNHEY and CDR2 SVGAGI. This CDR3 region has 15 residues. V gave up 0 bases and J gave up 8 bases, with 15 bases separating them. CDR3 region: CASSYSTGGRSTQYF. The CDR3 nucleotides read TGTGCCAGCAGTTACTCGACCGGGGGACGGAGTACGCAGTATTTT.

The chain joins TRBV11-2 to TRBJ1-1; D perhaps matches TRBD1 (6 bases). The CDR3 has 13 amino acids. V lost 5 bases, J lost 2 bases, and 9 bases lay in between. The V gene's germline CDR1 is SGHAT and CDR2 FQNNGV. The CDR3: CASSQDRNTEAFF. The CDR3, as DNA: TGTGCCAGCAGCCAGGACAGAAACACTGAAGCTTTCTTT.

V is TRBV11-3 and J is TRBJ2-2, with 12 bases aligning to TRBD2. There are 18 residues in the CDR3. The germline CDR1 and CDR2 sequences are SGHNT and YENEEA. J gave up 4 bases and V 1 base, and 7 bases lay outside the gene matches. This chain's CDR3 is CASSLGLAGGPGTGELFF. The DNA of the CDR3 is TGTGCCAGCAGCTTAGGTCTAGCGGGAGGGCCCGGCACCGGGGAGCTGTTTTTT.

J is TRBJ2-1 and V is TRBV11-2; 9 bases are a match to TRBD1. The CDR3 is made up of 16 amino acids. From germline, CDR1 is SGHAT and CDR2 FQNNGV. Unmatched junction bases numbered 13, after V lost 5 bases and J lost 8 bases. The chain's CDR3 is CASSLRAGTGLDEQFF. CDR3 nucleotide sequence: TGTGCCAGCAGCCTACGGGCCGGGACAGGGTTGGATGAGCAGTTCTTC.

V is TRBV7-2 and J is TRBJ2-1, with 7 positions matching TRBD2. Trimming cost V 1 base and J 4 bases; bases outside gene matches: 13. CDR1 and CDR2 (germline): SGHTA, FQGNSA. This CDR3 is 18 amino acids long. Written as DNA, the CDR3 is TGTGCCAGCAGCTTAGAAGGGGTGGGGCTAGCGGCATACAATGAGCAGTTCTTC. Translated, it gives CASSLEGVGLAAYNEQFF.